The T cell receptor beta chain under discussion was sequenced for a study of T cells in women clearing cervical HPV infection. As concerns this clone: The CDR3 goes on 3 residues after the read ends, and that part is filled in from the germline J gene.

Each participant carried one incident cervical HPV16 infection only. The V gene lost 2 bases and the J gene lost 6 bases, with 13 bases spanning the gap. CDR1 is MNHEY, CDR2 SVGEGT, per germline. This CDR3 region has 15 residues. Clones were read by immunoSEQ multiplex PCR, and TCRdb kept only the in-frame ones, dropping some. Recorded for this sample: some 20,000 clones. Sample: blood buffy coat. This clonotype was sampled from a woman aged 18-69 years with a cervical HPV16 infection that either progressed to CIN3+ or cleared (not recorded which). The chain carries TRBV6-2 or TRBV6-3 and TRBJ2-2, with a possible D match to TRBD1 (5 bases). The sequenced part of the CDR3 DNA is TGTGCCAGCAGTTACACCAGGGATATCCCCGGGGAG. It specifies CASSYTRDIPGE. From start to end, the CDR3 is CASSYTRDIPGELFF.